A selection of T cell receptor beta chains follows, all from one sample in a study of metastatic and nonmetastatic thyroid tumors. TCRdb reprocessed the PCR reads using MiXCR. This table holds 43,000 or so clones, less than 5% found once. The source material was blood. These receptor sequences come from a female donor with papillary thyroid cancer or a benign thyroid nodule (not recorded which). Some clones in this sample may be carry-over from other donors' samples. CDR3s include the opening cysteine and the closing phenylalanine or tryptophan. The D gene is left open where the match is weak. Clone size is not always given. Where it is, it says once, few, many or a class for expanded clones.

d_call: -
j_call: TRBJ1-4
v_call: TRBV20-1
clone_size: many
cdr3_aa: CSARGGANEKLFF
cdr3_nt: TGCAGTGCCCGTGGCGGGGCTAATGAAAAACTGTTTTTT

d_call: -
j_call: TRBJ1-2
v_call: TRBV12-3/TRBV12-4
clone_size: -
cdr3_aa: CASSPQINYGYTF
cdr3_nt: TGTGCCAGCAGTCCACAGATTAACTATGGCTACACCTTC

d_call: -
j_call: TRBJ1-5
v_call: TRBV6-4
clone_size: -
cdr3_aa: CASSIDSWCNQPQHF
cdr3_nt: TGTGCCAGCAGTATCGACAGTTGGTGCAATCAGCCCCAGCATTTT

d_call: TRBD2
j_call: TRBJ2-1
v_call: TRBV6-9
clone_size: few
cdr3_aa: CASSSRLAGSYNEQFF
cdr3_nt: TGTGCCAGCAGTTCCCGACTAGCGGGGTCCTACAATGAGCAGTTCTTC

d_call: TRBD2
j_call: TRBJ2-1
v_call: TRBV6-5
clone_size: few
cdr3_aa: CASSYLAGNWNEQFF
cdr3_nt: TGTGCCAGCAGTTACCTAGCGGGGAATTGGAATGAGCAGTTCTTC

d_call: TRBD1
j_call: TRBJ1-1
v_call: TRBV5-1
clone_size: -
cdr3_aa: CASSLGLWDRGHTEAFF
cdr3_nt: TGCGCCAGCAGCTTGGGGTTGTGGGACAGGGGGCATACTGAAGCTTTCTTT

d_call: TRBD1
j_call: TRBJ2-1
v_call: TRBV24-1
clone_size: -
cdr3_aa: CATSDFQGAKDEQFF
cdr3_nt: TGTGCCACCAGTGATTTCCAGGGGGCAAAGGATGAGCAGTTCTTC

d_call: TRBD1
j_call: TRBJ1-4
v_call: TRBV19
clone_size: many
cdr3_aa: CASSIGPGTGNEKLFF
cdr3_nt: TGTGCCAGTAGTATAGGACCCGGGACAGGGAATGAAAAACTGTTTTTT

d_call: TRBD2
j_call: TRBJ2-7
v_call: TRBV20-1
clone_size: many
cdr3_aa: CSASVGAGGPYEQYF
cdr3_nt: TGCAGTGCTTCGGTGGGTGCGGGAGGGCCTTACGAGCAGTACTTC

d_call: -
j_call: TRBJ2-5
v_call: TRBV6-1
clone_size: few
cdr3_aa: CASSEIETQYF
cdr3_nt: TGTGCCAGCAGTGAAATTGAGACCCAGTACTTC

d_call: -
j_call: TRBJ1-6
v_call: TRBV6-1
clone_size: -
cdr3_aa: CASVQNNSPHQF
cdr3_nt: TGTGCCAGCGTACAGAATAATTCACCCCACCAGTTT

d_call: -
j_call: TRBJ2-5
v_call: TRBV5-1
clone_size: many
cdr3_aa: CASSPAPTGETQYF
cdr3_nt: TGCGCCAGCAGCCCGGCCCCTACAGGGGAGACCCAGTACTTC

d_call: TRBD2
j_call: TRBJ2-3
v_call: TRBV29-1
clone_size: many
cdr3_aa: CSVEGGTSGRQGQYF
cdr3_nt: TGCAGCGTTGAAGGGGGGACTAGCGGGAGACAGGGGCAGTATTTT

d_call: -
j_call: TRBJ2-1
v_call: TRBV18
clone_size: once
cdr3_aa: CASSGLLSTGNEQFF
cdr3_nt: TGTGCCAGCTCAGGGCTGCTAAGTACAGGGAATGAGCAGTTCTTC

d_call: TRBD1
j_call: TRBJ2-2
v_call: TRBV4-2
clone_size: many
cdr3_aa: CASSARNRGQSVGELFF
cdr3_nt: TGTGCCAGCAGCGCGCGGAACAGGGGGCAAAGTGTCGGGGAGCTGTTTTTT

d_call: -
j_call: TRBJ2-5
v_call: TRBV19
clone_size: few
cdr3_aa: CASSILGETQYF
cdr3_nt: TGTGCCAGTAGTATCCTGGGAGAGACCCAGTACTTC

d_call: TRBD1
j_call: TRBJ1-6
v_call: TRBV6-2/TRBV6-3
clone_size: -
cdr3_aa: CASSGPGQVPPLHF
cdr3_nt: TGTGCCAGCAGTGGTCCGGGACAGGTGCCACCCCTCCACTTT

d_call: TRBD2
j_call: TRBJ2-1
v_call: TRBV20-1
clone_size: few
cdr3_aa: CSARDLSSSGRWNEQFF
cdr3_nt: TGCAGTGCTAGAGATCTTTCGTCTAGCGGGAGGTGGAATGAGCAGTTCTTC

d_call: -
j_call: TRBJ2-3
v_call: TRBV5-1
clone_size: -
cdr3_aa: CASSRLEPSTDTQYF
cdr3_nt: TGCGCCAGCAGCAGACTTGAACCTAGCACAGATACGCAGTATTTT

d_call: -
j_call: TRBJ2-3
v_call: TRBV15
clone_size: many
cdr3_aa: CATSSGEDTQYF
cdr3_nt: TGTGCCACCAGCAGTGGGGAGGATACGCAGTATTTT

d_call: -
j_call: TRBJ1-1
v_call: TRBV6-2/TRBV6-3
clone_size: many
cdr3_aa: CASSSWTIEMNTEAFF
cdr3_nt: TGTGCCAGCAGTTCCTGGACAATTGAGATGAACACTGAAGCTTTCTTT

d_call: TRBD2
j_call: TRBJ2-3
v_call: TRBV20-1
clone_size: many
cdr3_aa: CSATQFAGGPGTDTQYF
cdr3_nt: TGCAGTGCTACTCAGTTTGCGGGAGGGCCAGGCACAGATACGCAGTATTTT

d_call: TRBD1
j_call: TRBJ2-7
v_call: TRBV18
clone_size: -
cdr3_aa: CASSLGQGEDEQYF
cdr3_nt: TGTGCCAGCTCATTAGGACAGGGCGAGGACGAGCAGTACTTC

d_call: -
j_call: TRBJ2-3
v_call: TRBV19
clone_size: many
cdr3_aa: CASSIDQTVTDTQYF
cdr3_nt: TGTGCCAGTAGTATAGATCAAACGGTCACAGATACGCAGTATTTT

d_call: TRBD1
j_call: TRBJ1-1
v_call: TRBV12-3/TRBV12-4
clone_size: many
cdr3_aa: CASIPGQANTEAFF
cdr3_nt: TGTGCCAGCATCCCGGGACAGGCGAACACTGAAGCTTTCTTT

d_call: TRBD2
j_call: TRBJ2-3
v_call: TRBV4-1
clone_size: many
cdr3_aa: CASSQVAGVADTQYF
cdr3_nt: TGCGCCAGCAGCCAAGTGGCGGGAGTAGCAGATACGCAGTATTTT

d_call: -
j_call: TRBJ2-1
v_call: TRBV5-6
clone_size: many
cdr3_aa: CASSLAGTSNEQFF
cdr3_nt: TGTGCCAGCAGCTTGGCGGGGACATCCAATGAGCAGTTCTTC

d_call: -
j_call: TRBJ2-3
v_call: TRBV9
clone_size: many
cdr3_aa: CASSTRLQSTDTQYF
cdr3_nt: TGTGCCAGCAGCACTCGACTGCAAAGCACAGATACGCAGTATTTT

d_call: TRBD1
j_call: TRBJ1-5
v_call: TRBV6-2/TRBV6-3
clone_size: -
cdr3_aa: CASRLGQLNQPQHF
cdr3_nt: TGTGCCAGCAGGTTGGGACAGCTAAATCAGCCCCAGCATTTT

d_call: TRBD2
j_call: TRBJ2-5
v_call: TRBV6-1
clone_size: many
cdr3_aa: CASSGLAGGSGGETQYF
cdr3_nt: TGTGCCAGCAGTGGACTAGCGGGAGGCTCCGGTGGGGAGACCCAGTACTTC

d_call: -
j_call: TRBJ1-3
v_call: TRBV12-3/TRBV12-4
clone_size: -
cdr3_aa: CASSSWTVGNTIYF
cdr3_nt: TGTGCCAGCAGTTCATGGACAGTTGGAAACACCATATATTTT

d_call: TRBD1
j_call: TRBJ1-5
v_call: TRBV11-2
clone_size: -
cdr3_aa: CASSLGQGALNQPQHF
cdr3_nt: TGTGCCAGCAGCTTGGGACAGGGGGCATTAAATCAGCCCCAGCATTTT

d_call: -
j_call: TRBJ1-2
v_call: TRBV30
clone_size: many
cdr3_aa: CAWNQQGRVYGYTF
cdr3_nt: TGTGCCTGGAACCAACAGGGAAGAGTCTATGGCTACACCTTC

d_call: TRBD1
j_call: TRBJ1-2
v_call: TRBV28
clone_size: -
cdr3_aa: CASSPTDQGARGYTF
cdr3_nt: TGTGCCAGCAGTCCGACCGACCAGGGGGCTCGCGGCTACACCTTC

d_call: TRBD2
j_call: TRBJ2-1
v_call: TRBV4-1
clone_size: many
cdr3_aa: CASSQGPGLGYNEQFF
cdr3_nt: TGCGCCAGCAGCCAAGGACCGGGACTAGGTTACAATGAGCAGTTCTTC

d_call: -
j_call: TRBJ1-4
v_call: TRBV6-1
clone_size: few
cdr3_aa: CASKGGGWGEKLLF
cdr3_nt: TGTGCCAGCAAAGGGGGGGGCTGGGGGGAAAAACTGCTTTTT

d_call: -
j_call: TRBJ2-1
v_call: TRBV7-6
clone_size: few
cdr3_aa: CASSLAQGKGHQQFF
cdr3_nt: TGTGCCAGCAGCTTAGCGCAAGGGAAGGGACACCAGCAGTTCTTC